The 26 T cell receptor beta chains given below trace back to one sample, sequenced in a study of control samples from healthy donors and cancer patients (dated by TCRdb to the early 2020s). Libraries were made using the immunoSEQ multiplex PCR assay. Held by TCRdb, this immuneACCESS table contains in-frame sequences only and omits some clones. Under half of the omission traces to an unresolved V gene where checked; the cause of the rest is unknown. In this sample the table shows 150,000 or so clones, 70% to 90% of which occur a single time. Jointly, the top ten make up over 1.5% of the sample. Sequenced sample: blood. The receptor source for this set is a man between 18 and 29 years old in good health.

The V call is TRBV30, the J call TRBJ2-1; no reliable D call. V lost 0 bases and J 9 bases, leaving 6 bases between the germline ends. CDR3 length: 11 amino acids. Looked up from germline, CDR1 is GTSNPN and CDR2 is SVGIG (reference sequence). The CDR3 DNA is TGTGCCTGGAGTGTTTCCGGTGAGCAGTTCTTC. Protein: CAWSVSGEQFF.

This chain connects TRBV9 to TRBJ1-6; 10 bases align to TRBD1. The junction had 3 bases not matched to a gene; V was cut back by 0 bases and J by 9 bases. The CDR3 is 15 residues long. Per the germline V gene, CDR1 is SGDLS and CDR2 is YYNGEE. The CDR3 sequence: CASSVGTGGSSPLHF. The CDR3, as DNA: TGTGCCAGCAGCGTAGGGACAGGGGGTAGTTCACCCCTCCACTTT.

The rearrangement uses TRBV5-1 and TRBJ1-3; D may be TRBD1 (5 bases). This CDR3 has 16 amino acids. Germline V lookup: CDR1 SGHRS, CDR2 YFSETQ. The germline V and J ends were trimmed by 4 bases and 0 bases, with 14 bases remaining between them. CDR3: CASSQVTDPSGNTIYF. In DNA form, the CDR3 reads TGCGCCAGCAGCCAGGTGACAGACCCCTCTGGAAACACCATATATTTT.

V is TRBV18 and J is TRBJ1-5; perhaps TRBD1 as D (5 bases). The germline V gene encodes CDR1 KGHSH and CDR2 LQKENI. V was cut by 3 bases and J by 7 bases, with 10 bases left in between. The CDR3 has 13 residues. Here the CDR3 reads CASSPLGGQPQHF. The CDR3 nucleotides read TGTGCCAGCTCACCGCTCGGGGGACAGCCCCAGCATTTT.

This clone was detected only once. The CDR3 here is CASEGGVTDTQYF. The CDR3 DNA reads as TGTGCCAGCGAAGGGGGCGTCACAGATACGCAGTATTTT. This chain uses TRBV6-6 with TRBJ2-3; 7 bases line up with TRBD1. With V trimmed by 8 bases and J by 2 bases, 4 bases remained unmatched. The CDR3 sequence is 13 residues long. Per germline, CDR1 MNHNY and CDR2 SVGAGI (reference sequence).

The gene calls are TRBV7-8 and TRBJ1-5; D perhaps matches TRBD1 (6 bases). This CDR3 is built from 13 residues. Germline V gives CDR1 SGHVS, CDR2 FQNEAQ. Trimming stripped 4 bases from V and 3 bases from J, with 7 bases between. CDR3 nucleotide sequence: TGTGCCAGCAGCTGGGACAACAATCAGCCCCAGCATTTT. Amino acids: CASSWDNNQPQHF.

The rearrangement joins TRBV6-2 or TRBV6-3 to TRBJ2-7; D perhaps matches TRBD1 (6 bases). This CDR3 region has 15 residues. The germline V gene encodes CDR1 MNHEY and CDR2 SVGEGT. Trimming took 2 bases from V and 3 from J, leaving 14 bases between them. This chain's CDR3 is CASSYGETGDYEQYF. CDR3 nucleotide sequence: TGTGCCAGCAGTTACGGGGAGACAGGAGACTACGAGCAGTACTTC.

The chain links TRBV4-3 to TRBJ2-1, with no clear D. From germline, CDR1 is LGHNA and CDR2 YSLEER. The CDR3 length is 15 residues. Trimming took off 0 bases at V and 4 bases at J, with 10 bases between the two ends. As DNA, the CDR3 is TGCGCCAGCAGCCAAGAAAGTTGGCAGTACAATGAGCAGTTCTTC. Translated: CASSQESWQYNEQFF.

This clone has a single count. The rearrangement uses TRBV5-1 and TRBJ2-1; no clear D gene. Germline V gene data show CDR1 as SGHRS and CDR2 as YFSETQ. V lost 3 bases to trimming and J lost 6 bases, with 13 bases between them. The CDR3 has 14 residues. DNA for the CDR3: TGCGCCAGCAGCTCAGGTACAGTCCCCAATGAGCAGTTCTTC. As protein: CASSSGTVPNEQFF.

The genes are TRBV15 and TRBJ1-2; TRBD1 agrees at 10 bases. V trimming: 0 bases; J trimming: 4 bases; junction bases outside the gene matches: 5. This CDR3 is built from 16 residues. The germline V gene encodes CDR1 LNHNV and CDR2 YYDKDF (reference sequence). In DNA, the CDR3 is TGTGCCACCAGCAGAGATAGGACAGGGGGAAGCTATGGCTACACCTTC. As protein: CATSRDRTGGSYGYTF.

This chain uses TRBV6-2 or TRBV6-3 with TRBJ1-2; D not resolved. This CDR3 has 14 residues. V lost 2 bases and J 7 bases, leaving 14 bases between the germline ends. Germline values: CDR1 MNHEY, CDR2 SVGEGT. In DNA form, the CDR3 reads TGTGCCAGCAGTTACAACCCCGGGAGTCTTGGCTACACCTTC. This codes for CASSYNPGSLGYTF.

V gene TRBV4-1 combines with J gene TRBJ2-1; tentatively, D is TRBD2 (5 bases). The germline CDR1 and CDR2 sequences are MGHRA and YSYEKL. The CDR3 consists of 20 residues. The germline V and J ends were trimmed by 2 bases and 0 bases, with 23 bases remaining between them. In nucleotides, the CDR3 is TGCGCCAGCAGCCAATATCCATTCCAACTAGTCGAAAGCTCCTACAATGAGCAGTTCTTC. Protein sequence: CASSQYPFQLVESSYNEQFF.

The chain combines TRBV19 with TRBJ2-7, with 8 bases identical to TRBD1. This CDR3 has 13 amino acids. Looked up from germline, CDR1 is LNHDA and CDR2 is SQIVND (reference sequence). V shed 5 bases, J shed 5 bases, and the junction held 5 bases outside the gene matches. CDR3 region: CASSQGAGDEQYF. CDR3 bases: TGTGCCAGTAGTCAGGGGGCTGGCGACGAGCAGTACTTC.

The chain joins TRBV28 to TRBJ1-3; D is undetermined. The germline V and J ends were trimmed by 8 bases and 2 bases, with 13 bases remaining between them. CDR3 length equals 14 residues. The germline CDR1 and CDR2 sequences are MDHEN and SYDVKM. The CDR3 DNA reads as TGTGCCAGCGGGTCCGTGAATACTGGAAACACCATATATTTT. Translation gives CASGSVNTGNTIYF.

V gene TRBV23-1 combines with J gene TRBJ1-1; TRBD1 is a possible D gene (5 bases). TRBV23-1 is an ORF; its function is uncertain. This CDR3 region has 16 residues. Trimming took 3 bases from V and 0 from J, leaving 14 bases between them. DNA of the CDR3: TGCGCCAGCAGTCATAAGGGGCAGAAGATGAACACTGAAGCTTTCTTT. As protein: CASSHKGQKMNTEAFF.

The V call is TRBV18, the J call TRBJ2-5; no definite D call. The CDR3 is 15 residues long. CDR1 and CDR2 (germline): KGHSH, LQKENI. V lost 6 bases to trimming and J lost 5 bases, with 19 bases between them. CDR3 nucleotides: TGTGCCAGCTCCCCTCCCTCGCGTTACGGGGAGACCCAGTACTTC. Its translation: CASSPPSRYGETQYF.

The sample holds one count of this clone. The V and J genes are TRBV15 and TRBJ1-1, with D tentatively TRBD1 (6 bases). V was clipped by 0 bases and J by 3 bases, with 8 bases between them. The CDR3 covers 14 residues. Germline CDR1 reads LNHNV; CDR2 reads YYDKDF (reference sequence). The chain's CDR3 is CATSRDTGYTEAFF. In nucleotides, the CDR3 is TGTGCCACCAGCAGAGACACAGGGTACACTGAAGCTTTCTTT.

This clone was seen a handful of times. V usage is TRBV29-1 and J usage is TRBJ1-1; D remains ambiguous. The V and J ends lost 1 base and 1 base respectively, with 16 bases between them. The germline V gene has CDR1 SQVTM and CDR2 ANQGSEA. The CDR3 length is 16 residues. The CDR3 sequence: CSVEGDSLNPNTEAFF. In DNA form, the CDR3 reads TGCAGCGTTGAAGGTGATTCTCTTAATCCGAACACTGAAGCTTTCTTT.

This chain uses TRBV9 with TRBJ2-5, with D maybe TRBD2 (6 bases). Trimming stripped 3 bases from V and 3 bases from J, with 12 bases between. The CDR3 extends over 14 amino acids. In germline, CDR1 is SGDLS, CDR2 YYNGEE. The CDR3 reads CASSDLGGEETQYF. The CDR3 coding sequence is TGTGCCAGCAGCGATCTAGGAGGGGAAGAGACCCAGTACTTC.

CDR3 residues: CASVPGNTIYF. As DNA, the CDR3 is TGTGCCAGCGTCCCAGGAAACACCATATATTTT. V usage is TRBV2 and J usage is TRBJ1-3, with D hard to call. V dropped 8 bases and J dropped 4 bases, with 6 bases sitting between them. The germline gives CDR1 SNHLY, CDR2 FYNNEI. The CDR3 consists of 11 residues.

This chain links TRBV4-3 with TRBJ2-5; D uncertain. V was shortened by 1 base and J by 4 bases, with 7 bases between the two germline ends. This CDR3 region has 13 residues. CDR1 is LGHNA and CDR2 is YSLEER in the germline V gene. The CDR3 sequence is CASSQAARETQYF. CDR3 bases: TGCGCCAGCAGCCAAGCAGCGAGAGAGACCCAGTACTTC.

The chain recombines TRBV24-1 with TRBJ2-7, with 10 bases lining up with TRBD1. Germline loops: CDR1 KGHDR, CDR2 SFDVKD. The CDR3 has 15 amino acids. V was pared by 3 bases and J by 7 bases, with 8 bases of the junction left unmatched. In nucleotides, the CDR3 is TGTGCCACCAGTGATCCGACAGGGGGCTCCGGGGAGCAGTACTTC. Translating gives CATSDPTGGSGEQYF.

The chain joins TRBV21-1 to TRBJ2-7; TRBD1 is taken as the D call from the table, unchecked against the DNA. TRBV21-1 is given as a pseudogene. The CDR3 has 16 amino acids. CDR3 protein: CASSKARQTLSYEQYF. As DNA, the CDR3 is TGTGCCAGCAGCAAAGCTAGACAGACTCTTTCCTACGAGCAGTACTTC.

The V call is TRBV11-2, the J call TRBJ1-2, with 9 bases lining up with TRBD1. The junction had 12 bases not matched to a gene; V was cut back by 6 bases and J by 4 bases. CDR3 length: 16 residues. The germline CDR1 and CDR2 sequences are SGHAT and FQNNGV. The DNA of the CDR3 is TGTGCCAGCAGGGAGACAGGGGGGACGTCCAGCTATGGCTACACCTTC. Its translation: CASRETGGTSSYGYTF. The full variable domain, rest sourced from reference TRBV11-2 and TRBJ1-2, is EAGVAQSPRYKIIEKRQSVAFWCNPISGHATLYWYQQILGQGPKLLIQFQNNGVVDDSQLPKDRFSAERLKGVDSTLKIQPAKLEDSAVYLCASRETGGTSSYGYTFGSGTRLTVV.

The V gene is TRBV28, the J gene TRBJ2-5, with D possibly being TRBD2 (5 bases). Trimming pared 3 bases from V and 2 bases from J, leaving 10 bases between. The CDR3 is 14 residues long. Germline-derived CDR1 and CDR2 are MDHEN and SYDVKM. This chain's CDR3 is CASSFYGEQETQYF. The CDR3 DNA reads TGTGCCAGCAGTTTCTACGGGGAACAAGAGACCCAGTACTTC.

The chain carries TRBV7-2 and TRBJ2-3; unclear D gene. Germline values: CDR1 SGHTA, CDR2 FQGNSA. Trimming stripped 4 bases from V and 0 bases from J, with 8 bases between. This CDR3 is built from 14 residues. The CDR3 DNA reads TGTGCCAGCAGCTCACTACCTAGCACAGATACGCAGTATTTT. Translating it yields CASSSLPSTDTQYF.